Given below is one TCR beta chain in context. This CDR3 is built from 15 residues. V dropped 1 base and J dropped 1 base, with 8 bases sitting between them. Germline loops: CDR1 MNHEY, CDR2 SVGAGI. The data originate from a study of blood T cell repertoires in COVID-19. Study at large: PBMCs, B-cell-depleted T cells, or T cells provided the cDNA or gDNA that made up the material.

As processed by the authors: The assay estimated nucleated cells by amplifying reference gene primers. Generated by immunoSEQ multiplex PCR, the TCRdb table keeps only in-frame clones and is missing some. V, J and clone size are those of that table, while D and trimming were read from the DNA. The sample carries around 260,000 clones, approximately 79% recorded once. Participant-reported clinical history was the basis for cohort assignment. The sample was PBMCs or T cells enriched from blood (not recorded which). The rearrangement joins TRBV6-5 to TRBJ1-3; D possibly corresponds to TRBD1 (5 bases). The TCR was taken from a young man with acute COVID-19. DNA for the CDR3: TGTGCCAGCAGTTACTTAGCAGGGTCTGGAAACACCATATATTTT. This codes for CASSYLAGSGNTIYF.